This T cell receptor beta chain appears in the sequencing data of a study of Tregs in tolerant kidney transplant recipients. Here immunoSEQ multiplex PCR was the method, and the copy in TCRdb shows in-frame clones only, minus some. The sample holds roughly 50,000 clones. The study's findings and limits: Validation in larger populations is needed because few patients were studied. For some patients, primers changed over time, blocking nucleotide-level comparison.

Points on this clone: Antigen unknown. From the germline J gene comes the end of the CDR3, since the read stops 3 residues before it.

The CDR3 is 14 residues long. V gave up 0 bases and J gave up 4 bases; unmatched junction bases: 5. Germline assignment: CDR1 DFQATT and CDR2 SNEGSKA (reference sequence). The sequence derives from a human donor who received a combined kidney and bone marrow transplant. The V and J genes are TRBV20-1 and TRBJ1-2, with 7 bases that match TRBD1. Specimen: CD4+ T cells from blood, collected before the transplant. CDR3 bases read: TGCAGTGCTAGAGATCCAGGGGGTTCCTATGGC. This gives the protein CSARDPGGSYG. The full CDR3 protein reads CSARDPGGSYGYTF.